These 9 T cell receptor beta chains were sequenced from one sample in a study of cytomegalovirus exposure and HLA in healthy donors. PCR was performed using 60 Vbeta and 13 Jbeta primers. Assay used: immunoSEQ multiplex PCR; TCRdb lists only in-frame clones, some missing. Of about 190,000 clones listed, around 81% are singletons. The sequencing sample was made of PBMCs. These receptors were taken from a man younger than 35 in good health and CMV-seronegative.

This clone was counted once. The chain links TRBV7-8 to TRBJ1-1; D gene unclear. Trimming shortened V by 4 bases and J by 0 bases, and 9 bases separated the two germline ends. Looked up from germline, CDR1 is SGHVS and CDR2 is FQNEAQ. The CDR3 is 14 residues long. The CDR3 region has the DNA TGTGCCAGCAGCTCCTACGACATGAACACTGAAGCTTTCTTT. Amino acids: CASSSYDMNTEAFF.

In DNA, the CDR3 is TGTGCCAGCAGCCGGAGCTCCTACGAGCAGTACTTC. Amino acid sequence: CASSRSSYEQYF. The rearrangement links TRBV6-6 to TRBJ2-7; D remains unclear. Between the trimmed V and J ends, which lost 6 bases and 0 bases, there was a span of 6 bases. CDR1 is MNHNY and CDR2 is SVGAGI in the germline V gene (reference sequence). The CDR3 consists of 12 residues.

For this clone: The junction departs from germline at one end; a sequencing error may be responsible. J is TRBJ1-1 and V is TRBV7-9, with a tentative D call TRBD1 (5 bases). This CDR3 has 15 amino acids. Germline V lookup: CDR1 SEHNR, CDR2 FQNEAQ (reference sequence). CDR3 in DNA: TGTTCCAGCAGCTTTCCTCCGGGGGGTGAGACTGAAGCTTTCTTT. This codes for CSSSFPPGGETEAFF.

The DNA for the CDR3 is TGTGCCAGCAGCTTAGCAGCAGGAGAGACCCAGTACTTC. Encoded protein: CASSLAAGETQYF. V gene TRBV7-2 combines with J gene TRBJ2-5; D is ambiguous. Germline values: CDR1 SGHTA, CDR2 FQGNSA. The CDR3 totals 13 residues. V lost 0 bases to trimming and J lost 4 bases, with 6 bases between them.

The chain links TRBV5-1 to TRBJ1-3; D remains unclear. CDR3 length equals 18 residues. Deletions cut 1 base from V and 2 bases from J, with 19 bases between. From germline, CDR1 is SGHRS and CDR2 YFSETQ. CDR3: CASSLNLIQDWAGNTIYF. As DNA, the CDR3 is TGCGCCAGCAGCTTGAATTTAATCCAGGACTGGGCTGGAAACACCATATATTTT.

This rearrangement joins TRBV5-1 to TRBJ1-1, with unresolved D. Germline V gene lookup returns CDR1 SGHRS and CDR2 YFSETQ. V shed 4 bases and J shed 5 bases, with 9 bases lying between them. The CDR3 is made up of 12 amino acids. DNA of the CDR3: TGCGCCAGCAGCATACCGGGGACTGAAGCTTTCTTT. Its translation is CASSIPGTEAFF.

The chain links TRBV27 to TRBJ2-7; TRBD2 is a possible D gene (6 bases). The germline gives CDR1 MNHEY, CDR2 SMNVEV (reference sequence). V was shortened by 6 bases and J by 0 bases, with 15 bases between the two germline ends. The length of the CDR3 is 15 residues. The CDR3 nucleotides are TGTGCCAGCAGCCCTAGAGCGGGTGCCTCCTACGAGCAGTACTTC. This sequence encodes CASSPRAGASYEQYF.

The chain is built from TRBV11-1 and TRBJ2-3, with D tentatively TRBD2 (6 bases). Trimming shortened V by 2 bases and J by 4 bases, and 16 bases separated the two germline ends. The CDR3 has 16 residues. CDR1 and CDR2 (germline): SGHAT, FQDESV (reference sequence). CDR3 coding DNA: TGTGCCAGCAGCTTAAGACTAGACGTTTCGGCAGATACGCAGTATTTT. As protein: CASSLRLDVSADTQYF.

V gene TRBV7-2 combines with J gene TRBJ2-2, with D possibly matching TRBD2 (7 bases). The length of the CDR3 is 17 residues. Trimming shortened V by 2 bases and J by 5 bases, and 18 bases separated the two germline ends. Germline V gene sequence: CDR1 SGHTA, CDR2 FQGNSA. In DNA, the CDR3 is TGTGCCAGCAGCTTACGGGGGGCATACAGTAAAACCGGGGAGCTGTTTTTT. The encoded protein is CASSLRGAYSKTGELFF.